This T cell receptor beta chain was observed in a study of vaccination effects on CD4 cells after COVID-19. Before any sequencing was done, the ViraFEST assay used viral peptide pools to expand antigen-specific CD4+ T cells. Subsequent to 10 days of culture, CD4+ T cells were isolated. Two-dose BNT162b2 or mRNA-1273 vaccination was given to participants. The CDR3 has 17 amino acids. Germline V CDR1 and CDR2: LNHDA, SQIVND (reference sequence). J was trimmed by 5 bases and V by 5 bases; bases with no gene match: 17. To note about this clone: Its specificity is unknown.

The assay was immunoSEQ multiplex PCR, and TCRdb's table has in-frame clones only and misses some. Counted here are some 23,000 clones, approximately 69% occurring once; the ten biggest clones make up approximately 8%. The gene calls are TRBV19 and TRBJ1-2, with 7 bases that match TRBD1. The clonotype was recovered from a human donor who received a COVID-19 vaccine. The sample in question was CD4+ T cells from PBMCs cultured with SARS-CoV-2 spike peptides, obtained after COVID-19 vaccination. This CDR3 reads CASSLRQGKTKEYGYTF. For the CDR3, the DNA is TGTGCCAGTAGTTTAAGACAGGGAAAGACCAAGGAGTATGGCTACACCTTC.